Listed below are T cell receptor beta chains from one sample, sequenced in a study of T cell responses to AZD1222 COVID-19 vaccine. Clones were sequenced by immunoSEQ multiplex PCR, and TCRdb holds only the in-frame ones, with some missing. The sample holds around 140,000 clones; over 85% are singletons and the top ten take roughly 1.7%. The specimen comprised peripheral blood, sampled 28 days after the second AZD1222 dose. Every receptor here comes from an adult who received the AZD1222 COVID-19 vaccine. The CDR3 runs from the conserved cysteine through the conserved F or W. The D gene is left open where the match is weak. Only some rows state a clone size, as once, few, many or a class for expanded clones.

J	size	V	D	DNA	CDR3
TRBJ2-3	-	TRBV15	-	TGTGCCACCAGCAGAGATAAGCCAGATACGCAGTATTTT	CATSRDKPDTQYF
TRBJ2-7	few	TRBV2	-	TGTGCCAGCAGTGTATTGGAGGGACTTTACTCCTACGAGCAGTACTTC	CASSVLEGLYSYEQYF
TRBJ1-2	-	TRBV30	-	TGTGCCTGGAGTGTCGGTGGCTATGGCTACACCTTC	CAWSVGGYGYTF
TRBJ2-5	-	TRBV18	TRBD2	TGTGCCAGCTCCCCACCCCCAGGCTATGGACTAGCGGGAGTGATAGAGACCCAGTACTTC	CASSPPPGYGLAGVIETQYF
TRBJ1-5	-	TRBV28	-	TGTGCCAGCAGTTTAATTGGAGGGCCCCAGCATTTT	CASSLIGGPQHF
TRBJ2-1	once	TRBV10-3	TRBD2	TGTGCCATCAAGGGGACTAGCGGCTCTTCTCTGTACAATGAGCAGTTCTTC	CAIKGTSGSSLYNEQFF
TRBJ1-4	-	TRBV24-1	-	TGTGCCACCAGTGATTCCTCCTCGGGGGTTGGAACAACTAATGAAAAACTGTTTTTT	CATSDSSSGVGTTNEKLFF
TRBJ2-2	-	TRBV28	-	TGTGCCAGCAGCCGAAATCCTGTATTGAGCGGGGAGCTGTTTTTT	CASSRNPVLSGELFF
TRBJ2-2	-	TRBV11-2	TRBD2	TGTGCCAGCAGCCAATATAGCGGGCCGCCTTCCACCGGGGAGCTGTTTTTT	CASSQYSGPPSTGELFF
TRBJ1-3	-	TRBV21-1	-	TGTGCCAGCAATGACAGGGCGGACACCATATATTTT	CASNDRADTIYF
TRBJ2-1	-	TRBV4-1	TRBD2	TGCGCCAGCAGCCAAGATACGGCCAGCGGGAGACCCTACAATGAGCAGTTCTTC	CASSQDTASGRPYNEQFF
TRBJ2-2	-	TRBV24-1	TRBD1	TGTGCCATTGGGGACAGGGCGGCCGGGGAGCTGTTTTTT	CAIGDRAAGELFF
TRBJ1-4	-	TRBV5-1	-	TGCGCCAGCAGCTTGCCAGCAGGGAATAATGAAAAACTGTTTTTT	CASSLPAGNNEKLFF
TRBJ1-1	-	TRBV24-1	TRBD1	TGTGCCACCAGTGATACCCAGGGGGGAGACACTGAAGCTTTCTTT	CATSDTQGGDTEAFF
TRBJ2-1	-	TRBV2	-	TGTGCCAGCAGTGATGTGGGACTCTACAATGAGCAGTTCTTC	CASSDVGLYNEQFF
TRBJ1-3	few	TRBV2	-	TGTGCCAGCAGTGTAGAGGGTTCTTCGATTTCTGGAAACACCATATATTTT	CASSVEGSSISGNTIYF
TRBJ2-7	-	TRBV3-1/TRBV3-2	TRBD2	TGTGCCAGCAGCCATCCCCCTCTTCGCGGGAGGGCTGGCGAGCAGTACTTC	CASSHPPLRGRAGEQYF
TRBJ1-5	-	TRBV7-2	TRBD1	TGTGCCAGCAGCCCGGACAGGGGTTCAGGTCAGCCCCAGCATTTT	CASSPDRGSGQPQHF
TRBJ2-3	once	TRBV10-3	-	TGTGCCATCAGTTACACGGGAGTCACAGATACGCAGTATTTT	CAISYTGVTDTQYF
TRBJ1-2	-	TRBV7-9	-	TGTGCCAGCGGGGGGCCTTCGCGAGGCTACACCTTC	CASGGPSRGYTF
TRBJ2-7	-	TRBV19	-	TGTGCCAGTAGTTCTTTCCCCATAGGGGGGAAGAGCTCCTACGAGCAGTACTTC	CASSSFPIGGKSSYEQYF
TRBJ2-7	-	TRBV5-1	-	TGCGCCAGCAGCTTGCCCAGGGCCCACGAGCAGTACTTC	CASSLPRAHEQYF
TRBJ2-2	-	TRBV27	TRBD1	TGTGCCAGCAGTTGGACAGGGAAGAACACCGGGGAGCTGTTTTTT	CASSWTGKNTGELFF
TRBJ1-5	-	TRBV19	-	TGTGCCAGTAGTGCTAACGGGGTATTGCAGCCCCAGCATTTT	CASSANGVLQPQHF
TRBJ1-5	-	TRBV28	-	TGTGCCAGCAGTTTATGGTCAGGGGCTAGCAATCAGCCCCAGCATTTT	CASSLWSGASNQPQHF
TRBJ2-3	-	TRBV6-2/TRBV6-3	TRBD2	TGTGCCAGCAGCCGTTACGGGGCGGGGGGACCCACAGATACGCAGTATTTT	CASSRYGAGGPTDTQYF
TRBJ2-1	-	TRBV9	-	TGTGCCAGCAGCTCAGGCGGCCCGGGCTCCTACAATGAGCAGTTCTTC	CASSSGGPGSYNEQFF
TRBJ1-3	-	TRBV5-1	-	TGCGCCAGCAGCTTGATGATCGGGGCAAGTGGAAACACCATATATTTT	CASSLMIGASGNTIYF
TRBJ2-5	-	TRBV5-8	-	TGTGCCAGCAGCTTGGCGGTGTACCAAGAGACCCAGTACTTC	CASSLAVYQETQYF
TRBJ2-1	-	TRBV5-1	TRBD2	TGCGCCAGCAGCCCCCGACTAGCGTCGGCCAATGAGCAGTTCTTC	CASSPRLASANEQFF
TRBJ2-1	-	TRBV7-3	TRBD2	TGTGCCAGCAGCTTAAGGTGGACTAGCGAATACAATGAGCAGTTCTTC	CASSLRWTSEYNEQFF
TRBJ2-7	-	TRBV13	-	TGTGCCAGCAGCCAACTCTCCGGGACATCAGGCGAGCAGTACTTC	CASSQLSGTSGEQYF
TRBJ1-3	-	TRBV28	TRBD1	TGTGCCAGCAGCTCACAGGGGGCCGAAGGAAACACCATATATTTT	CASSSQGAEGNTIYF
TRBJ2-1	-	TRBV10-3	TRBD2	TGTGCCGTGGCTAGCGGGAGTAACAATGAGCAGTTCTTC	CAVASGSNNEQFF
TRBJ2-7	-	TRBV7-9	-	TGTGCCAGCAGCTCATTAGAGGGACCCTACGAGCAGTACTTC	CASSSLEGPYEQYF
TRBJ1-1	-	TRBV5-4	-	TGTGCCAGCAGCTTGGAGGGGGTTGGGGAGGAAGCTTTCTTT	CASSLEGVGEEAFF
TRBJ1-4	-	TRBV4-3	-	TGCGCCAGCAGCCAAGTAGGGGGAGAGGAAAAACTGTTTTTT	CASSQVGGEEKLFF
TRBJ2-3	-	TRBV5-6	TRBD2	TGTGCCAGCAGCTTGATCGTAGCGGGACTCACAGATACGCAGTATTTT	CASSLIVAGLTDTQYF
TRBJ1-5	once	TRBV18	-	TGTGCCAGCTCACCTAACGGACGGGGAAGAAATCAGCCCCAGCATTTT	CASSPNGRGRNQPQHF
TRBJ1-2	-	TRBV4-3	-	TGCGCCAGCAGCCAGGATCTCCAAAGAACTAACTATGGCTACACCTTC	CASSQDLQRTNYGYTF
TRBJ2-1	-	TRBV5-4	-	TGTGCCAGCAGCTTAATCGGGGCGAAATACAATGAGCAGTTCTTC	CASSLIGAKYNEQFF
TRBJ1-2	-	TRBV7-9	-	TGTGCCAGCAGCCTTGGCGGGCAGGGAACTAACTATGGCTACACCTTC	CASSLGGQGTNYGYTF
TRBJ1-5	-	TRBV15	-	TGTGCCACCAGCAGGATCGGCGGGCCAAATCAGCCCCAGCATTTT	CATSRIGGPNQPQHF
TRBJ2-3	-	TRBV6-4	-	TGTGCCAGCAGTGAACTTGGCGGGAGCACAGATACGCAGTATTTT	CASSELGGSTDTQYF
TRBJ1-2	-	TRBV11-1	-	TGTGCCAGCAGCGCGGGCGGGCTGGTCGACGTGAGGGGCTACACCTTC	CASSAGGLVDVRGYTF
TRBJ1-2	-	TRBV6-2/TRBV6-3	-	TGTGCCAGCAGTTCCCCCAATGCGGGAGGCTATGGCTACACCTTC	CASSSPNAGGYGYTF
TRBJ2-5	-	TRBV7-9	-	TGTGCCAGCAGCTCCTATGAGAGGGTCCAAGAGACCCAGTACTTC	CASSSYERVQETQYF
TRBJ2-1	-	TRBV28	-	TGTGCCAGCAGTTTATTTCGCCCAGGGGCTGGGGAGCAGTTCTTC	CASSLFRPGAGEQFF
TRBJ1-2	-	TRBV2	TRBD1	TGTGCCAGCAGCCTCTGGACAGGGGGCGTCGAAAGCTACACCTTC	CASSLWTGGVESYTF
TRBJ1-5	-	TRBV7-2	-	TGTGCCAGCAGCTTAGGGAGGGTGAGCAATCAGCCCCAGCATTTT	CASSLGRVSNQPQHF
TRBJ2-7	-	TRBV29-1	TRBD2	TGCAGCGTCCAATACCAGGGAGGGTCCTACGAGCAGTACTTC	CSVQYQGGSYEQYF